The text below deals with one T cell receptor beta chain. Its antigen is still unknown. No base-level quality is on record; no much larger clone is a single base apart. The germline ends are 15 bases apart after V is trimmed by 0 bases and J by 7 bases. The CDR3 goes from the cysteine to the phenylalanine over 14 residues. Kept here is only the CDR3 DNA, which spans 42 bases and is read in frame from base 1. CDR1 GTSNPN and CDR2 SVGIG were looked up in the germline V gene (reference sequence). The sample comes from a study of T cells in localized non-small cell lung cancer (dated by TCRdb to about 2020). Notes on the research overall: The study examined T cell repertoires in under 300 patients with early-stage NSCLC and compared tumors with uninvolved tumor-adjacent lungs. The cohort consisted of about 240 treatment-naive NSCLC patients whose localized lung tumors had been resected. Of the NSCLC patients, approximately 130 were male and roughly 100 were female, and the mean age was around 70 years. Broad study findings and their caveats: Because multi-region sequencing of the tumors was not done, intratumor heterogeneity could not be ruled out. Of the top 100 tumor clones, a median of roughly 56 were detected in paired uninvolved adjacent lung; some 28 were also among that lung's top 100. Uninvolved tumor-adjacent lung showed the highest T cell clonality, higher than tumor, which suggests more focused antigenic responses in the uninvolved tumor-adjacent lung. Higher T cell density in blood was associated with longer overall survival, whereas higher clonality in adjacent lung was associated with shorter survival. Because the study design was exploratory, TCR variables were selected using unadjusted p-values without false-discovery rate correction.

The immunoSEQ Assay was used to sequence TCR beta CDR3 regions from DNA. The original pipeline was this. T cell density was computed as TCR beta template counts normalized to usable DNA estimated by amplifying housekeeping genes. Richness was estimated using the preseqR package, with extrapolation to 400,000 templates for PBMC samples and to 120,000 templates for tissue samples. Clonality was defined by subtracting Pielou's evenness from one. To identify tissue-enriched TCRs, differential abundance testing was run on productive amino-acid clonotypes with a minimum total count of 5 and an alpha of 0.1. The Jaccard Index and the Morisita Overlap Index were used to measure how much the repertoires overlapped between compartments. GLIPH clustered TCR beta CDR3s with public tetramer-defined viral CDR3s; viral motifs required at least three viral sequences plus V-gene enrichment. Sourced from immuneACCESS, this table was stored by TCRdb with only in-frame sequences that have V and J called. A share of the clones is absent; for the studies checked, an unresolved V gene accounts for under half, and the remainder has no known explanation. That table is the source of V, J and clone size, and D and trimming were worked out from the DNA. The sample table holds some 3,500 clones, of which around a quarter were seen once. The ten largest account for around 15% of the sample.

At diagnosis, tumor, uninvolved tumor-adjacent lung and peripheral blood were collected and then preserved as a mix of FFPE and fresh-frozen material. This receptor chain uses TRBV30 and TRBJ1-1; the D gene is not confidently resolved. The source of this sequence is a male donor older than 55 with stage I lung adenocarcinoma. The source material was lung tumor tissue, sampled before any cancer treatment. The nucleotide sequence reads TGTGCCTGGAGTGTACAACCTATGAGCGATGAAGCTTTCTTT. Its protein reads: CAWSVQPMSDEAFF.